Following are 12 T cell receptor beta chains from one sample sequenced in a study of response to subunit inactivated influenza vaccine. In TCRdb, the RT-PCR reads were re-called with MiXCR into one record per CDR3 protein. The data hold just over 300,000 distinct CDR3 sequences, with 20% to 25% observed a single time. The sequencing used PBMCs from blood, collected about 19 months after vaccination. These receptors came from a man aged 45 to 75 who received an inactivated influenza vaccine.

The V and J genes are TRBV5-1 and TRBJ1-4; 8 nucleotides agree with TRBD1. Germline V gives CDR1 SGHRS, CDR2 YFSETQ. The CDR3 contains 17 residues. Trimming at V came to 2 bases and at J to 0 bases, leaving 6 bases not matched to a gene. The CDR3 loop reads CASSFGTGFSTNEKLFF. As DNA, the CDR3 is TGCGCCAGCAGCTTTGGGACAGGCTTCTCAACTAATGAAAAACTGTTTTTT.

The chain links TRBV12-3 or TRBV12-4 to TRBJ2-7; no clear D gene. The CDR3 extends over 13 amino acids. Deletions cut 3 bases from V and 3 bases from J, with 9 bases between. DNA for the CDR3: TGTGCCAGCAGTTTCATATTGAGCTACGAGCAGTACTTC. It codes for CASSFILSYEQYF.

At least ten counts were recorded for this clonotype. The chain employs TRBV19 and TRBJ1-1; D is unresolved. Germline V gene lookup returns CDR1 LNHDA and CDR2 SQIVND (reference sequence). The CDR3 extends over 13 amino acids. The V end was cut by 8 bases, the J end by 6 bases, with 16 bases between. The CDR3 region has the DNA TGTGCCAGTTCCGGTTATGACCCTTCTGAAGCTTTCTTT. Translating gives CASSGYDPSEAFF. Together with reference TRBV19 and TRBJ1-1, the CDR3 gives the full variable domain: DGGITQSPKYLFRKEGQNVTLSCEQNLNHDAMYWYRQDPGQGLRLIYYSQIVNDFQKGDIAEGYSVSREKKESFPLTVTSAQKNPTAFYLCASSGYDPSEAFFGQGTRLTVV.

This clonotype occurred many times. This chain uses TRBV6-5 with TRBJ1-4; D unresolved. V was cut by 4 bases and J by 8 bases, with 11 bases left in between. Germline V lookup: CDR1 MNHEY, CDR2 SVGAGI. This CDR3 is built from 13 residues. DNA for the CDR3: TGTGCCAGCAGTTCTCGGACGGCCGAAAAACTGTTTTTT. Translation gives CASSSRTAEKLFF.

This clonotype came up a few times. The CDR3 nucleotides are TGTGCCATCAGTAAGGGACGGACAGATCAGCCCCAGCATTTT. Its translation is CAISKGRTDQPQHF. V is TRBV10-3 and J is TRBJ1-5; D is perhaps TRBD1 (6 bases). Germline values: CDR1 ENHRY, CDR2 SYGVKD. V was pared by 5 bases and J by 5 bases, with 13 bases between. CDR3 length equals 14 residues.

Only a few counts were recorded for this clonotype. The chain links TRBV7-9 to TRBJ1-2, with 10 bases lining up with TRBD1. The CDR3 is 14 amino acids. V lost 4 bases, J lost 6 bases, and 5 bases stayed unmatched. CDR1 is SEHNR and CDR2 is FQNEAQ in the germline V gene (reference sequence). The CDR3 region has the DNA TGTGCCAGCAGCTCGACAGGGGGCACCCATGGCTACACCTTC. Encoded protein: CASSSTGGTHGYTF.

This clonotype showed up many times. In nucleotides, the CDR3 is TGTGCCAGCTCACCAGGGTTCACTAACAATCAGCCCCAGCATTTT. As protein: CASSPGFTNNQPQHF. The chain uses TRBV18 and TRBJ1-5; no clear D. Germline loops: CDR1 KGHSH, CDR2 LQKENI. The V and J ends lost 2 bases and 3 bases respectively, with 11 bases between them. The CDR3 is made up of 15 amino acids.

This clonotype was counted at least ten times. The chain recombines TRBV11-2 with TRBJ1-6; a possible D gene is TRBD1 (6 bases). V lost 2 bases to trimming and J lost 9 bases, with 8 bases between them. Per the germline V gene, CDR1 is SGHAT and CDR2 is FQNNGV. The CDR3 contains 13 residues. The CDR3 is CASSLRGGSPLHF. The DNA of the CDR3 is TGTGCCAGCAGCTTAAGGGGGGGTTCACCCCTCCACTTT.

The chain employs TRBV3-1 and TRBJ2-6; D gene unclear. Trimming left V 0 bases short and J 2 bases short, with 8 bases between. This CDR3 contains 16 residues. The germline CDR1 and CDR2 sequences are LGHDT and YNNKEL (reference sequence). The CDR3 sequence is CASSQESYPGANVLTF. For the CDR3, the DNA is TGTGCCAGCAGCCAAGAGTCTTATCCTGGGGCCAACGTCCTGACTTTC. Complete variable domain (other parts from reference TRBV3-1 and TRBJ2-6): DTAVSQTPKYLVTQMGNDKSIKCEQNLGHDTMYWYKQDSKKFLKIMFSYNNKELIINETVPNRFSPKSPDKAHLNLHINSLELGDSAVYFCASSQESYPGANVLTFGAGSRLTVL.

The chain is built from TRBV4-1 and TRBJ1-2; D call uncertain. Trimming pared 0 bases from V and 2 bases from J, leaving 10 bases between. From germline, CDR1 is MGHRA and CDR2 YSYEKL. The CDR3 is 15 residues long. This CDR3 is CASSQEGTLNYGYTF. In nucleotides, the CDR3 is TGCGCCAGCAGCCAAGAAGGCACCTTAAACTATGGCTACACCTTC.

This chain links TRBV5-1 with TRBJ2-5; 7 positions match TRBD1. The CDR3 length is 15 residues. From germline, CDR1 is SGHRS and CDR2 YFSETQ. V shed 4 bases, J shed 1 base, and the junction held 7 bases outside the gene matches. CDR3 residues: CASSTRQGRQETQYF. The CDR3 nucleotides are TGCGCCAGCAGCACACGACAGGGACGCCAAGAGACCCAGTACTTC.

This clonotype was counted ten times or more. V and J are TRBV28 and TRBJ1-2; D possibly corresponds to TRBD1 (5 bases). This CDR3 region has 14 residues. Trimming stripped 7 bases from V and 2 bases from J, with 14 bases between. CDR1 and CDR2 from the germline V gene are MDHEN and SYDVKM. The CDR3 DNA reads as TGTGCCAGCACCGACAGCGGGACGAACTATGGCTACACCTTC. This gives the protein CASTDSGTNYGYTF.